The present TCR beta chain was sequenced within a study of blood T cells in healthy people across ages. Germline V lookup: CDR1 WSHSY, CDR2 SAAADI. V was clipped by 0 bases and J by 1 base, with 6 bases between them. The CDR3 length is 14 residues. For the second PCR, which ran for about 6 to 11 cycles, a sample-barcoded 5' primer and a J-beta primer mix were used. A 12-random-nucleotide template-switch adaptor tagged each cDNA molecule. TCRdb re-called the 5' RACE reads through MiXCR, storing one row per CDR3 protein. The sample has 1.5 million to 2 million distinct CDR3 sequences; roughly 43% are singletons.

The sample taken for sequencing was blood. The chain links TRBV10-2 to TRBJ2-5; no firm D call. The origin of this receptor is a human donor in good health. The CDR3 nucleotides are TGCGCCAGCAGTGAGTCTTTGACCCAAGAGACCCAGTACTTC. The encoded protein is CASSESLTQETQYF.